This T cell receptor beta chain was sequenced during a study of cytomegalovirus exposure and HLA in healthy donors. Every donor was a healthy person donating bone marrow. At collection, donors were nominally healthy, but unrecorded immune exposures were probable. Trimming pared 0 bases from V and 3 bases from J, leaving 13 bases between. Per germline, CDR1 LGHNA and CDR2 YSLEER. CDR3 size: 16 residues. PCR amplification relied on 60 Vbeta primers (plus 13 Jbeta primers). The protocol was immunoSEQ multiplex PCR, while the TCRdb copy is restricted to in-frame clones and leaves out a portion. The top ten hold 3% to 4% of the sample, which has about 93,000 clones, under 85% seen once.

Specimen: PBMCs. This chain joins TRBV4-3 and TRBJ2-3; D is possibly TRBD2 (7 bases). This clonotype was sampled from a middle-aged woman in good health and CMV-seronegative. The CDR3 is CASSQEGGGKTDTQYF. Here the CDR3 DNA reads TGCGCCAGCAGCCAAGAAGGGGGAGGGAAGACAGATACGCAGTATTTT.